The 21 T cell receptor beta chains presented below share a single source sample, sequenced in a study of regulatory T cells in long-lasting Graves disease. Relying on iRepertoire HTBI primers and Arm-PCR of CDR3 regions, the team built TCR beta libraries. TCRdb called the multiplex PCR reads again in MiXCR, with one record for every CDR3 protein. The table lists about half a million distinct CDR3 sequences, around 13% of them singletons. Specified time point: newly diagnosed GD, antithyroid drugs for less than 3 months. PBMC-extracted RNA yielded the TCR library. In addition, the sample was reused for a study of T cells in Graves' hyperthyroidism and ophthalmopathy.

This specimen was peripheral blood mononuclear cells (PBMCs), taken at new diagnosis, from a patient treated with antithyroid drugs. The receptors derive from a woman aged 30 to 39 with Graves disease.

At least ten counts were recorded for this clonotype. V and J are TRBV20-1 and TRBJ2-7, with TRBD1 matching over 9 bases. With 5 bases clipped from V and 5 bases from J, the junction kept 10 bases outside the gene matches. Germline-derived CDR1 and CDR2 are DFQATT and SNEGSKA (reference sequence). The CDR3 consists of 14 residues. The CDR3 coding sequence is TGCAGTGCTTATTCCGGGACAGGGATCAACGAGCAGTACTTC. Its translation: CSAYSGTGINEQYF.

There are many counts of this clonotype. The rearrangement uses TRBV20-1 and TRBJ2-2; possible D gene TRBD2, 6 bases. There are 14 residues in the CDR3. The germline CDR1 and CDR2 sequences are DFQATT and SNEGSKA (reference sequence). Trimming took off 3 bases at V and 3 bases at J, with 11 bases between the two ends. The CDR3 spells CSASGGRYTGELFF. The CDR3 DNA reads TGCAGTGCTAGTGGAGGGAGGTACACCGGGGAGCTGTTTTTT.

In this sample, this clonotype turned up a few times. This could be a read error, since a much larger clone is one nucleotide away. The chain's CDR3 is CASSWTSGRVGEQYF. In nucleotides, the CDR3 is TGTGCCAGCAGCTGGACTAGCGGGAGGGTTGGGGAGCAGTACTTC. This chain uses TRBV11-2 with TRBJ2-7, with 15 bases that match TRBD2. Germline CDR1 reads SGHAT; CDR2 reads FQNNGV. Germline trimming cut 4 bases from V and 7 bases from J; bases unmatched to any gene: 5. The CDR3 totals 15 residues.

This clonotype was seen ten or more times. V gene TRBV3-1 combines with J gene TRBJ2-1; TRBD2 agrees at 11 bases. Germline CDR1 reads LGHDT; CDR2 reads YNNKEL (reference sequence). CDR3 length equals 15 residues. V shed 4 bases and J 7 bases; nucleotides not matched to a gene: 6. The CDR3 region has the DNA TGTGCCAGCAGCCCGACTAGCGGGGTGGGGAATGAGCAGTTCTTC. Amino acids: CASSPTSGVGNEQFF.

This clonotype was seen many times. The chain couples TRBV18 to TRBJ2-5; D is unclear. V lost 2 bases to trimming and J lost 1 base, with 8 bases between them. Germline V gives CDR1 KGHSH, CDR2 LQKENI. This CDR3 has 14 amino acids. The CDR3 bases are TGTGCCAGCTCACCATTCACGGTCCAAGAGACCCAGTACTTC. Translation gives CASSPFTVQETQYF. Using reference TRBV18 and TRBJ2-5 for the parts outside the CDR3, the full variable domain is NAGVMQNPRHLVRRRGQEARLRCSPMKGHSHVYWYRQLPEEGLKFMVYLQKENIIDESGMPKERFSAEFPKEGPSILRIQQVVRGDSAAYFCASSPFTVQETQYFGPGTRLLVL.

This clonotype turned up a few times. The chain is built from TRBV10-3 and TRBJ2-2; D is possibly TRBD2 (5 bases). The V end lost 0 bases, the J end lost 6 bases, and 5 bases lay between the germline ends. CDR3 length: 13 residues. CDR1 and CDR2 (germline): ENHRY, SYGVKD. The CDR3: CAISESAAGELFF. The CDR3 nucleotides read TGTGCCATCAGTGAGTCAGCGGCCGGGGAGCTGTTTTTT.

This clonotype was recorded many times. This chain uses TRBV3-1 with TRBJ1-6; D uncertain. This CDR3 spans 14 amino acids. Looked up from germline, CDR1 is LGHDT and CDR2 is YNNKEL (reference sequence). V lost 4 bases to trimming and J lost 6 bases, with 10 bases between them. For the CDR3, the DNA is TGTGCCAGCAGCCCCGGACTTTTTAATTCACCCCTCCACTTT. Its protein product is CASSPGLFNSPLHF. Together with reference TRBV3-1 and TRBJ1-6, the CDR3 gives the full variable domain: DTAVSQTPKYLVTQMGNDKSIKCEQNLGHDTMYWYKQDSKKFLKIMFSYNNKELIINETVPNRFSPKSPDKAHLNLHINSLELGDSAVYFCASSPGLFNSPLHFGNGTRLTVT.

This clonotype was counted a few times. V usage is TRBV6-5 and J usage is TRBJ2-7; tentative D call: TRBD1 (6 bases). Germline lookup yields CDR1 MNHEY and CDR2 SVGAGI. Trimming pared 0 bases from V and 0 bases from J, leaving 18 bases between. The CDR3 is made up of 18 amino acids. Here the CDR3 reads CASSYSRTASSSSYEQYF. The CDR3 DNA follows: TGTGCCAGCAGTTACTCGCGGACAGCTAGCTCGAGCTCCTACGAGCAGTACTTC.

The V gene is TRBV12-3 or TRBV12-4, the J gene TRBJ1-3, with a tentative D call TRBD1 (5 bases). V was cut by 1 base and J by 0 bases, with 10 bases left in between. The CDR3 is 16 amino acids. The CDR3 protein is CASSLGLGTSGNTIYF. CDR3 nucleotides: TGTGCCAGCAGTTTAGGTCTGGGGACCTCTGGAAACACCATATATTTT.

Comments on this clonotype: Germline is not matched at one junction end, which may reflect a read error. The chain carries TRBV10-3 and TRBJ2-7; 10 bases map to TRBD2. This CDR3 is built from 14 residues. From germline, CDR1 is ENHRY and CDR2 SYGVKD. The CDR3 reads CAISFTSGNYEQCF. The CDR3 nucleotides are TGTGCCATCAGTTTCACTAGCGGGAACTACGAGCAGTGCTTC.

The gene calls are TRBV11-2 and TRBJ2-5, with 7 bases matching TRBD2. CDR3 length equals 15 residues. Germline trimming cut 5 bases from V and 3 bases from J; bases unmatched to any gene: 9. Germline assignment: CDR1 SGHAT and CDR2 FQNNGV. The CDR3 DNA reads TGTGCCAGCAGCCCGCCCTTAGCGGGTGAAGAGACCCAGTACTTC. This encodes CASSPPLAGEETQYF.

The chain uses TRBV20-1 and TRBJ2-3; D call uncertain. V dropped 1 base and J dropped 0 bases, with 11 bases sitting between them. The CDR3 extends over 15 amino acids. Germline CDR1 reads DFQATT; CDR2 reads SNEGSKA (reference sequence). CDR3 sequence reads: CSARVTETSTDTQYF. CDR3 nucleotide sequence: TGCAGTGCTAGAGTAACGGAAACTAGCACAGATACGCAGTATTTT.

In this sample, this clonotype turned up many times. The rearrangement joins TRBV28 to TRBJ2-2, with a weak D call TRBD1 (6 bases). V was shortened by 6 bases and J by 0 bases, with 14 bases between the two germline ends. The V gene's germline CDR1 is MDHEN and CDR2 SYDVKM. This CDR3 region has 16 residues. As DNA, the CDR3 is TGTGCCAGCAGCCCAGGGGCTACCTCGAACACCGGGGAGCTGTTTTTT. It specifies CASSPGATSNTGELFF.

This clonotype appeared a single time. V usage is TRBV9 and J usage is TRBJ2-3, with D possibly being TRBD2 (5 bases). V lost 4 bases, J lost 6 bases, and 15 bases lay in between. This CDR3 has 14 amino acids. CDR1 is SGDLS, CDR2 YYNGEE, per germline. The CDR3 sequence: CASSTTTQADTQYF. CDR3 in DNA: TGTGCCAGCAGCACGACTACCCAGGCGGATACGCAGTATTTT.

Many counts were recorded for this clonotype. The CDR3, as DNA: TGTGCCAGCAGCCAAGATGGGGGAGGGACCGGGGAGCTGTTTTTT. Translation: CASSQDGGGTGELFF. V is TRBV3-1 and J is TRBJ2-2; 7 bases line up with TRBD2. This CDR3 comprises 15 residues. V was clipped by 0 bases and J by 5 bases; unmatched bases: 3. The germline gives CDR1 LGHDT, CDR2 YNNKEL (reference sequence).

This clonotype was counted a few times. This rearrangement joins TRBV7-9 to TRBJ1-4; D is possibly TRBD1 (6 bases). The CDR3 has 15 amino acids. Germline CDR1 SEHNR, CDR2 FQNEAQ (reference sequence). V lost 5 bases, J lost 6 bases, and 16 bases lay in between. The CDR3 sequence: CASSITGPGDEKLFF. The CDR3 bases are TGTGCCAGCAGCATTACAGGGCCGGGCGATGAAAAACTGTTTTTT.

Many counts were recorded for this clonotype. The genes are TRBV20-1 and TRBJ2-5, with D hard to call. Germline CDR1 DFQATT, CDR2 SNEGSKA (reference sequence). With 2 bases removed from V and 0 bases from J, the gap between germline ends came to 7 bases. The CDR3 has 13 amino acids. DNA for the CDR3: TGCAGTGCTAGACGGTCTGACCAAGAGACCCAGTACTTC. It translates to CSARRSDQETQYF.

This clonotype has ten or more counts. The CDR3, as DNA: TGCAGTGCTCGAAATCCCGGGACAGGGTACTCTGGAAACACCATATATTTT. It specifies CSARNPGTGYSGNTIYF. This rearrangement joins TRBV20-1 to TRBJ1-3, with 9 bases identical to TRBD1. Unmatched junction bases numbered 11, after V lost 5 bases and J lost 0 bases. CDR3 length: 17 amino acids. CDR1 is DFQATT, CDR2 SNEGSKA, per germline (reference sequence).

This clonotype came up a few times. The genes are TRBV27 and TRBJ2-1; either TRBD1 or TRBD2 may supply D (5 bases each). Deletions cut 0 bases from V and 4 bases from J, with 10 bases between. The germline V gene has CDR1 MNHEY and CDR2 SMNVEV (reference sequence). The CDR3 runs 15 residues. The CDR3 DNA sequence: TGTGCCAGCAGTTTATCCCCGGGGCCTTACAATGAGCAGTTCTTC. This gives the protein CASSLSPGPYNEQFF.

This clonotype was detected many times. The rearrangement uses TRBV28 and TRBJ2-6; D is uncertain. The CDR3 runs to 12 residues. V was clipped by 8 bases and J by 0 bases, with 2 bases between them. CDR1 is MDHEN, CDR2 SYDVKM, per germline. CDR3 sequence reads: CASRSGANVLTF. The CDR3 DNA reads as TGTGCCAGCCGCTCTGGGGCCAACGTCCTGACTTTC. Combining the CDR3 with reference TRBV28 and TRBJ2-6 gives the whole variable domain DVKVTQSSRYLVKRTGEKVFLECVQDMDHENMFWYRQDPGLGLRLIYFSYDVKMKEKGDIPEGYSVSREKKERFSLILESASTNQTSMYLCASRSGANVLTFGAGSRLTVL.

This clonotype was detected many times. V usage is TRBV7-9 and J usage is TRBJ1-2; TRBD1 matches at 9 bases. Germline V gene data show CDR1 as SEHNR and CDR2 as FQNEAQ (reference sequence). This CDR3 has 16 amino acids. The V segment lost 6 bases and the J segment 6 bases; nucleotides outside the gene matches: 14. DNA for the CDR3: TGTGCCAGCAGGCCGTTCACAGGGGGCTTTGAGGATGGCTACACCTTC. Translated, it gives CASRPFTGGFEDGYTF.